The next 28 T cell receptor beta chains were all read from a single sample in a study of T cells in Graves' hyperthyroidism and ophthalmopathy. It was RNA transcripts that yielded the amplified TCR beta CDR3 regions. First-round RT-PCR of the TCR CDR3 relied on the HTBI primer set. TCRdb independently ran MiXCR on the multiplex PCR reads; one entry per CDR3 protein. The sample has fewer than 700,000 distinct CDR3 sequences; about 15% are singletons. The sequenced sample consisted of blood. The receptors here all came from a woman in her late teens or twenties with Graves' ophthalmopathy.

This clonotype has more than one count but fewer than ten. One end of the junction varies from germline; a read error may be responsible. Here the CDR3 DNA reads TGCGCCAGCAGCTCCGGGACAGGGGACTACGAGCAGTTCTTC. Translation: CASSSGTGDYEQFF. V and J are TRBV5-5 and TRBJ2-7, with 10 bases that match TRBD1. Gene TRBJ2-1 matches the end of the DNA better, so the J call may be wrong. CDR3 size: 14 residues. Germline CDR1 is SGHKS and CDR2 is YYEKEE (reference sequence).

There are many counts of this clonotype. V gene TRBV12-3 or TRBV12-4 combines with J gene TRBJ2-7; D is unresolved. This CDR3 has 14 amino acids. V was pared by 1 base and J by 4 bases, with 11 bases between. CDR3 in amino acids: CASSLGEARYEQYF. DNA for the CDR3: TGTGCCAGCAGTTTAGGTGAGGCTAGATACGAGCAGTACTTC.

This clonotype was seen a handful of times. A much bigger clone sits one base away, suggesting this may be a read error. V usage is TRBV6-2 or TRBV6-3 and J usage is TRBJ2-1; maybe TRBD1 (6 bases). V was shortened by 1 base and J by 8 bases, with 18 bases between the two germline ends. This CDR3 spans 16 amino acids. Per the germline V gene, CDR1 is MNHEY and CDR2 is SVGEGT. The CDR3 loop reads CASSYFLPGQSDEQFF. CDR3 coding DNA: TGTGCCAGCAGTTACTTTCTACCTGGACAGAGTGATGAGCAGTTCTTC.

The chain combines TRBV19 with TRBJ2-1, with D unresolved. Germline V gene data show CDR1 as LNHDA and CDR2 as SQIVND (reference sequence). Trimming cost V 1 base and J 3 bases, with 16 bases left between them. The CDR3 has 17 residues. The CDR3 region has the DNA TGTGCCAGTAGTATAGGTCTAGTCTCATCGGACTACAATGAGCAGTTCTTC. The encoded protein is CASSIGLVSSDYNEQFF.

This clonotype was detected many times. The chain carries TRBV28 and TRBJ2-1, with 14 positions matching TRBD2. This CDR3 contains 14 residues. V shed 5 bases and J 9 bases; nucleotides not matched to a gene: 3. Germline loops: CDR1 MDHEN, CDR2 SYDVKM. The CDR3: CASSAGLAGAEQFF. CDR3 nucleotides: TGTGCCAGCAGTGCGGGACTAGCGGGGGCTGAGCAGTTCTTC.

This clonotype has at least ten counts. This chain joins TRBV20-1 and TRBJ2-1; 13 bases are a match to TRBD2. Germline-derived CDR1 and CDR2 are DFQATT and SNEGSKA (reference sequence). With V trimmed by 5 bases and J by 7 bases, 11 bases remained unmatched. The CDR3 spans 16 residues. CDR3 in amino acids: CSAASTSGRAINEQFF. DNA of the CDR3: TGCAGTGCTGCCTCAACTAGCGGGAGGGCCATAAATGAGCAGTTCTTC.

This clonotype was seen a handful of times. The genes are TRBV10-3 and TRBJ1-5, with D possibly matching TRBD1 (5 bases). Germline CDR1 ENHRY, CDR2 SYGVKD. The V gene lost 2 bases and the J gene lost 1 base, with 9 bases spanning the gap. The CDR3 has 15 residues. The CDR3 coding sequence is TGTGCCATCAGTGAGGGAGGGGCAAGCAATCAGCCCCAGCATTTT. It is translated as CAISEGGASNQPQHF.

The table lists this clonotype with a few counts. This chain joins TRBV28 and TRBJ2-1; perhaps TRBD2 as D (6 bases). Germline V CDR1 and CDR2: MDHEN, SYDVKM. V was pared by 7 bases and J by 1 base, with 11 bases between. The CDR3 consists of 14 residues. CDR3 sequence (DNA): TGTGCCAGCACCCTTGGGAGGTCCTACAATGAGCAGTTCTTC. Protein sequence: CASTLGRSYNEQFF.

A few counts support this clonotype. V and J are TRBV6-1 and TRBJ2-3; a weak D match, TRBD2 (6 bases). Germline values: CDR1 MNHNS, CDR2 SASEGT. CDR3 length equals 14 residues. The germline V and J ends were trimmed by 6 bases and 3 bases, with 13 bases remaining between them. CDR3 sequence (DNA): TGTGCCAGCAGAGGGGCGGGGCGAACAGATACGCAGTATTTT. Translated: CASRGAGRTDTQYF.

This clonotype was found many times. This chain uses TRBV18 with TRBJ2-6; no clear D gene. CDR1 KGHSH and CDR2 LQKENI come from the germline V gene. The CDR3 is 15 residues long. V was clipped by 0 bases and J by 3 bases, with 6 bases between them. The CDR3 DNA sequence: TGTGCCAGCTCACCACCCGGGTTTGGGGCCAACGTCCTGACTTTC. It codes for CASSPPGFGANVLTF. The full variable domain, in which reference TRBV18 and TRBJ2-6 provide the parts outside the CDR3, is NAGVMQNPRHLVRRRGQEARLRCSPMKGHSHVYWYRQLPEEGLKFMVYLQKENIIDESGMPKERFSAEFPKEGPSILRIQQVVRGDSAAYFCASSPPGFGANVLTFGAGSRLTVL.

This clonotype was recorded a few times. The rearrangement joins TRBV7-2 to TRBJ1-1, with unresolved D. Trimming took 4 bases from V and 8 from J, leaving 11 bases between them. Germline loops: CDR1 SGHTA, CDR2 FQGNSA. The CDR3 sequence is 12 residues long. DNA of the CDR3: TGTGCCAGCAGCTCCACCCGGCTGGAAGCTTTCTTT. Translation gives CASSSTRLEAFF.

This clonotype appeared many times. The chain carries TRBV6-2 or TRBV6-3 and TRBJ2-7, with TRBD1 identical over 8 bases. The CDR3 spans 15 residues. CDR1 and CDR2 (germline): MNHEY, SVGEGT. V shed 2 bases and J 4 bases; nucleotides not matched to a gene: 7. In DNA form, the CDR3 reads TGTGCCAGCAGTTACCCGCCCAGGGGGCGATACGAGCAGTACTTC. It yields the protein CASSYPPRGRYEQYF.

J is TRBJ1-6 and V is TRBV20-1; D is uncertain. V lost 5 bases and J 7 bases, leaving 18 bases between the germline ends. CDR1 and CDR2 from the germline V gene are DFQATT and SNEGSKA (reference sequence). This CDR3 comprises 15 residues. The CDR3 DNA sequence: TGCAGTGCTGTTGTTCAACCCGGCGGGAATTCACCCCTCCACTTT. Residues: CSAVVQPGGNSPLHF.

The rearrangement links TRBV7-8 to TRBJ2-7; D gene uncertain. The CDR3 has 13 residues. The germline V gene has CDR1 SGHVS and CDR2 FQNEAQ. Trimming removed 5 bases from V and 7 bases from J, with 15 bases in between. CDR3 loop: CASSPSPEMEQYF. The CDR3 DNA reads as TGTGCCAGCAGCCCCTCCCCGGAGATGGAGCAGTACTTC.

This clonotype was counted between two and nine times. The rearrangement joins TRBV7-9 to TRBJ2-5; D is perhaps TRBD2 (5 bases). This CDR3 comprises 15 residues. Looked up from germline, CDR1 is SEHNR and CDR2 is FQNEAQ (reference sequence). The germline V and J ends were trimmed by 5 bases and 7 bases, with 20 bases remaining between them. The CDR3 DNA is TGTGCCAGCAGCACTATTGAGGGCCCGGTCGTGACCCAGTACTTC. This translates into CASSTIEGPVVTQYF. Full variable domain (outside the CDR3, taken from reference TRBV7-9 and TRBJ2-5): DTGVSQNPRHKITKRGQNVTFRCDPISEHNRLYWYRQTLGQGPEFLTYFQNEAQLEKSRLLSDRFSAERPKGSFSTLEIQRTEQGDSAMYLCASSTIEGPVVTQYFGPGTRLLVL.

This chain joins TRBV12-3 or TRBV12-4 and TRBJ2-2; 10 bases agree with TRBD2. This CDR3 has 16 amino acids. V dropped 6 bases and J dropped 7; count of bases not matched to a gene: 11. CDR3 DNA sequence: TGTGCCAGCAGCACAACTCCGGGACTAGCGCGCGGGGAGCTGTTTTTT. It specifies CASSTTPGLARGELFF.

The genes are TRBV7-3 and TRBJ1-1; D remains unclear. Germline loops: CDR1 SGHTA, CDR2 FQGTGA. This CDR3 spans 14 amino acids. V was clipped by 9 bases and J by 0 bases, with 14 bases between them. CDR3 sequence: CASSIPGLNTEAFF. The CDR3 DNA is TGTGCCAGTAGTATTCCAGGTTTGAACACTGAAGCTTTCTTT.

This clonotype occurred many times. This rearrangement joins TRBV5-1 to TRBJ1-1; 10 bases map to TRBD1. There are 17 residues in the CDR3. V shed 4 bases, J shed 1 base, and the junction held 10 bases outside the gene matches. From germline, CDR1 is SGHRS and CDR2 YFSETQ. The CDR3 sequence: CASSVRDRGLANTEAFF. The CDR3 bases are TGCGCCAGCAGCGTGAGGGACAGGGGATTGGCGAACACTGAAGCTTTCTTT.

A single count supports this clonotype. A much more abundant neighbour one base away suggests this may be a read error. The chain combines TRBV9 with TRBJ1-6, with D possibly being TRBD1 (5 bases). The CDR3 extends over 14 amino acids. In germline, CDR1 is SGDLS, CDR2 YYNGEE. With 0 bases removed from V and 6 bases from J, the gap between germline ends came to 7 bases. CDR3 coding DNA: TGTGCCAGCAGCGTAGGGGGCAGTAATTCACCCCTCCACTTT. Translated: CASSVGGSNSPLHF.

This clonotype was seen a handful of times. The rearrangement links TRBV13 to TRBJ1-1, with D possibly TRBD1 on 6 matching bases. CDR3 length equals 15 residues. Per the germline V gene, CDR1 is PRHDT and CDR2 is FYEKMQ (reference sequence). The V gene lost 0 bases and the J gene lost 4 bases, with 12 bases spanning the gap. The CDR3 protein is CASSLGAGAPTEAFF. Here the CDR3 DNA reads TGTGCCAGCAGCTTAGGGGCAGGGGCCCCCACTGAAGCTTTCTTT.

This clonotype was observed a few times. The chain is built from TRBV18 and TRBJ2-1; D is possibly TRBD2 (7 bases). Trimming took off 0 bases at V and 4 bases at J, with 13 bases between the two ends. The germline CDR1 and CDR2 sequences are KGHSH and LQKENI. This CDR3 is 16 amino acids long. In DNA form, the CDR3 reads TGTGCCAGCTCACCACCGGGGGGGGCTCCGTACAATGAGCAGTTCTTC. Its protein is CASSPPGGAPYNEQFF.

This clonotype has ten or more counts. J is TRBJ2-1 and V is TRBV7-3; D perhaps matches TRBD2 (5 bases). The V gene's germline CDR1 is SGHTA and CDR2 FQGTGA. This CDR3 is 14 amino acids long. Between the trimmed V and J ends, which lost 3 bases and 2 bases, there was a span of 8 bases. The CDR3 DNA follows: TGTGCCAGCAGCTTCACCGGGGCCTACAATGAGCAGTTCTTC. Protein sequence: CASSFTGAYNEQFF.

The chain links TRBV18 to TRBJ1-4, with 8 bases matching TRBD1. The CDR3 has 14 amino acids. V was pared by 1 base and J by 7 bases, with 2 bases of the junction left unmatched. Germline CDR1 KGHSH, CDR2 LQKENI. The CDR3 region has the DNA TGTGCCAGCTCACCACACAGGGGGTCTGAAAAACTGTTTTTT. Protein product: CASSPHRGSEKLFF.

The rearrangement uses TRBV11-2 and TRBJ2-7; D gene ambiguous. V was shortened by 5 bases and J by 9 bases, with 20 bases between the two germline ends. This CDR3 has 14 amino acids. Germline V lookup: CDR1 SGHAT, CDR2 FQNNGV. The CDR3 DNA is TGTGCCAGCAGCCCATCCAGCTCCCAAGCTCCGCAGTACTTC. This encodes CASSPSSSQAPQYF.

In this sample, this clonotype turned up a few times. V is TRBV7-9 and J is TRBJ2-1; D remains unclear. Per the germline V gene, CDR1 is SEHNR and CDR2 is FQNEAQ (reference sequence). V was cut by 3 bases and J by 8 bases, with 5 bases left in between. The length of the CDR3 is 11 residues. The CDR3 protein is CASSFDHEQFF. The CDR3 coding sequence is TGTGCCAGCAGCTTCGACCATGAGCAGTTCTTC.

At least ten counts were recorded for this clonotype. V gene TRBV7-3 combines with J gene TRBJ1-1, with a possible D match to TRBD1 (6 bases). The V gene's germline CDR1 is SGHTA and CDR2 FQGTGA. The CDR3 has 16 residues. Trimming stripped 1 base from V and 1 base from J, with 13 bases between. The CDR3 here is CASSLISGQSNTEAFF. CDR3 DNA sequence: TGTGCCAGCAGCTTAATTAGCGGACAGTCGAACACTGAAGCTTTCTTT.

This chain links TRBV4-1 with TRBJ2-1; unclear D gene. Germline loops: CDR1 MGHRA, CDR2 YSYEKL. The CDR3 runs to 14 residues. Trimming removed 0 bases at V and 9 bases at J, with 12 bases between. CDR3: CASSQEGPAGEQFF. For the CDR3, the DNA is TGCGCCAGCAGCCAAGAGGGTCCAGCAGGTGAGCAGTTCTTC.

This clonotype was recorded a few times. The rearrangement joins TRBV4-1 to TRBJ1-4; D uncertain. CDR1 and CDR2 (germline): MGHRA, YSYEKL. V shed 2 bases and J shed 3 bases, with 10 bases lying between them. This CDR3 is 15 amino acids long. The CDR3 loop is CASSQSSVANEKLFF. Written as DNA, the CDR3 is TGCGCCAGCAGCCAATCGTCTGTGGCTAATGAAAAACTGTTTTTT.